Sequencing of this T cell receptor (beta chain) was carried out in a study of T cell repertoires in cytomegalovirus infection. TCRdb fed the reads into MiXCR, producing one record per CDR3 protein. The table lists some 230,000 distinct CDR3 sequences, over 20% of them singletons. This CDR3 is built from 14 residues. Trimming stripped 1 base from V and 2 bases from J, with 9 bases between. Germline loops: CDR1 SGHTA, CDR2 FQGNSA. This clonotype has ten or more counts. The sequence was obtained from a human donor in good health (CMV status not recorded). Some clones in this sample may be carry-over from other donors' samples. The chain uses TRBV7-2 and TRBJ2-7, with D perhaps TRBD1 (5 bases). Specimen: CD8+ T cells from PBMCs. CDR3 loop: CASSLGGHTYEQYF. CDR3 in DNA: TGTGCCAGCAGCTTAGGGGGCCATACCTACGAGCAGTACTTC.